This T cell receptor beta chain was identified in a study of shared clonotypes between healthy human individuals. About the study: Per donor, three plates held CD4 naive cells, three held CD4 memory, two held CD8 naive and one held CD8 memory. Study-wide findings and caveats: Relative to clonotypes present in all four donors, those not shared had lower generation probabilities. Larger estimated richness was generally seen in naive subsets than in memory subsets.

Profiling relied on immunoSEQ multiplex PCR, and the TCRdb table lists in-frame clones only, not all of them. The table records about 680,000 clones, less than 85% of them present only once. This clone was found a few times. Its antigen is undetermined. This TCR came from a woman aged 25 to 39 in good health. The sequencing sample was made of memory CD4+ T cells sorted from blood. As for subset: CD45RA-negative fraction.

CDR3 amino acids: CASSPLPNYNEQFF. In DNA, the CDR3 is TGTGCCAGCTCACCACTACCTAACTACAATGAGCAGTTCTTC. The V and J genes are TRBV18 and TRBJ2-1, with D uncertain. The V gene's germline CDR1 is KGHSH and CDR2 LQKENI. With 1 base removed from V and 3 bases from J, the gap between germline ends came to 7 bases. The CDR3 sequence is 14 residues long.